This T cell receptor beta chain was sequenced during a study of blood T cell repertoires in COVID-19. Study-level information: Sample material is recorded as cDNA or gDNA derived from T cells, B-cell-depleted T cells, or PBMCs.

This table comes from immunoSEQ multiplex PCR, and its TCRdb copy is limited to in-frame clones, with some not included. The sample lists about 62,000 clones; 80% to 90% were seen once. Per germline, CDR1 SEHNR and CDR2 FQNEAQ (reference sequence). Trimming removed 3 bases from V and 1 base from J, with 6 bases in between. This CDR3 is built from 13 residues. The clonotype originates from a woman aged 60-70 years with COVID-19, enrolled during active disease. The J gene is TRBJ1-2, the V gene TRBV7-9; no definite D call. Sequenced material: peripheral blood. In nucleotides, the CDR3 is TGTGCCAGCAGCTTGCAGGATAACTATGGCTACACCTTC. Protein sequence: CASSLQDNYGYTF. Combining the CDR3 with reference TRBV7-9 and TRBJ1-2 gives the whole variable domain DTGVSQNPRHKITKRGQNVTFRCDPISEHNRLYWYRQTLGQGPEFLTYFQNEAQLEKSRLLSDRFSAERPKGSFSTLEIQRTEQGDSAMYLCASSLQDNYGYTFGSGTRLTVV.